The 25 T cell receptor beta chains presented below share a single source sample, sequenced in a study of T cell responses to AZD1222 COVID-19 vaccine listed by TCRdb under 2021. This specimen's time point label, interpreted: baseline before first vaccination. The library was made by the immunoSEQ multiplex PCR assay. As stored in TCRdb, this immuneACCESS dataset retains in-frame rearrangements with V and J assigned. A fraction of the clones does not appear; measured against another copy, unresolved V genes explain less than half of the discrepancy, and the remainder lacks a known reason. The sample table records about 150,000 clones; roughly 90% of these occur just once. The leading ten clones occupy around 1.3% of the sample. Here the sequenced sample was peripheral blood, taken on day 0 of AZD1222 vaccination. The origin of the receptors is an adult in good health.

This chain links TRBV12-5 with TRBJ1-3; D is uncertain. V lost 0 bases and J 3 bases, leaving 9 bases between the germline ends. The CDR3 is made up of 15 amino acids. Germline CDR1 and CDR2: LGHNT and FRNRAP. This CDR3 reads CASGLVAGGGNTIYF. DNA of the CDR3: TGTGCTAGTGGTTTGGTAGCTGGTGGTGGAAACACCATATATTTT.

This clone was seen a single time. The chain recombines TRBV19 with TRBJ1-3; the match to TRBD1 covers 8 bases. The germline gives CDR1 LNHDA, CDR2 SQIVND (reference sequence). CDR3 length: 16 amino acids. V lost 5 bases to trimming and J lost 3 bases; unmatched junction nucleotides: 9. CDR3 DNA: TGTGCCAGTAGTTTAAGGGGACAGGAGTTTGGAAACACCATATATTTT. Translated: CASSLRGQEFGNTIYF.

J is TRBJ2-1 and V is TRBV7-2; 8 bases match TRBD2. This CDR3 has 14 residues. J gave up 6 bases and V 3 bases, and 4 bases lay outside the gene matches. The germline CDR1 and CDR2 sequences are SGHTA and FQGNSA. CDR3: CASSFAGLGNEQFF. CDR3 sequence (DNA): TGTGCCAGCAGCTTCGCGGGACTAGGCAATGAGCAGTTCTTC.

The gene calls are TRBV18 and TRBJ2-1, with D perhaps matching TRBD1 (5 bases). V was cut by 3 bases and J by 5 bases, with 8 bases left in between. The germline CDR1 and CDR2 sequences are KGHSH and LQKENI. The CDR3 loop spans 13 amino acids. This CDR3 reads CASSPGRDNEQFF. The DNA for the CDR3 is TGTGCCAGCTCACCGGGGCGCGACAATGAGCAGTTCTTC.

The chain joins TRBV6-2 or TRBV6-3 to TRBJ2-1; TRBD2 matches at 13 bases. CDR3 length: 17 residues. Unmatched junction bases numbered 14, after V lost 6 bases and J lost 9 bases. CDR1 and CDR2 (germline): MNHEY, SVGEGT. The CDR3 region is CASSPGLAGAPYAEQFF. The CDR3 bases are TGTGCCAGCAGCCCTGGACTAGCGGGGGCCCCTTACGCTGAGCAGTTCTTC.

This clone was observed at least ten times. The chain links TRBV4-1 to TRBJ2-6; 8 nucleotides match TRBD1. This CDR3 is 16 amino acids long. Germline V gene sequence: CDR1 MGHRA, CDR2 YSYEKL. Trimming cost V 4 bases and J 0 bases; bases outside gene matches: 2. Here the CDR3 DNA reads TGCGCCAGCAGCCTTACAGGGGGCTCTGGGGCCAACGTCCTGACTTTC. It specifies CASSLTGGSGANVLTF.

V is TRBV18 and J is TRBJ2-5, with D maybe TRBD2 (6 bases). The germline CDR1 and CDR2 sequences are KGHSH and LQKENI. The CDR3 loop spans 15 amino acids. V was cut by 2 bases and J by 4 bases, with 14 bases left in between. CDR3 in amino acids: CASSPNRLGGETQYF. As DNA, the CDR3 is TGTGCCAGCTCACCAAACCGCCTCGGGGGAGAGACCCAGTACTTC.

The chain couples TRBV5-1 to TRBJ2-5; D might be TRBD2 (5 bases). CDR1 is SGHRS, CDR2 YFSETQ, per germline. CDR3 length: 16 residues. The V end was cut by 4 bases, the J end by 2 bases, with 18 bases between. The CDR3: CASSLDFTETQETQYF. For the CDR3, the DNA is TGCGCCAGCAGCCTGGACTTCACCGAAACTCAAGAGACCCAGTACTTC.

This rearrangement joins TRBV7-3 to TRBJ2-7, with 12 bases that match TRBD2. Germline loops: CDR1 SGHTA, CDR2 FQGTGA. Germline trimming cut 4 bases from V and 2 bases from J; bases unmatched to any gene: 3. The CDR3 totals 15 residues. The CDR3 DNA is TGTGCCAGCAGCTCCGGACTAGCGGGGACCTACGAGCAGTACTTC. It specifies CASSSGLAGTYEQYF. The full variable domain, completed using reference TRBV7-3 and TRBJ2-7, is GAGVSQTPSNKVTEKGKYVELRCDPISGHTALYWYRQSLGQGPEFLIYFQGTGAADDSGLPNDRFFAVRPEGSVSTLKIQRTERGDSAVYLCASSSGLAGTYEQYFGPGTRLTVT.

The CDR3 spells CASSPTGLADNEQFF. In DNA form, the CDR3 reads TGTGCCAGCAGCCCAACGGGACTAGCGGACAATGAGCAGTTCTTC. The chain is built from TRBV27 and TRBJ2-1, with 11 bases fitting TRBD2. Germline values: CDR1 MNHEY, CDR2 SMNVEV (reference sequence). The CDR3 runs to 15 residues. V dropped 6 bases and J dropped 5; count of bases not matched to a gene: 6.

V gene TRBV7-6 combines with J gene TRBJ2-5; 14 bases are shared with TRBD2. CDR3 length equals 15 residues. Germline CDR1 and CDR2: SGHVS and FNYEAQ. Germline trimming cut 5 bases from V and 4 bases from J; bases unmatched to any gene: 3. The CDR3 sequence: CASSLGLAGGETQYF. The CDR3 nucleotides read TGTGCCAGCAGCCTCGGACTAGCGGGAGGAGAGACCCAGTACTTC.

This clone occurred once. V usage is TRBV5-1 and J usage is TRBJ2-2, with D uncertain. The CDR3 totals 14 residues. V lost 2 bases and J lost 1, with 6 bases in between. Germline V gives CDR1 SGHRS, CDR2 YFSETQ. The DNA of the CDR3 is TGCGCCAGCAGCTTCGAGAGGAACACCGGGGAGCTGTTTTTT. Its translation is CASSFERNTGELFF.

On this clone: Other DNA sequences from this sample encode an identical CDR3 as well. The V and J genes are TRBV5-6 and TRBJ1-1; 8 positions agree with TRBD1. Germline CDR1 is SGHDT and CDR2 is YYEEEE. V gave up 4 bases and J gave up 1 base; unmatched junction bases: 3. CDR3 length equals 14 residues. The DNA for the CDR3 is TGTGCCAGCAGCGCGGGGACAGGGAACACTGAAGCTTTCTTT. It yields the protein CASSAGTGNTEAFF.

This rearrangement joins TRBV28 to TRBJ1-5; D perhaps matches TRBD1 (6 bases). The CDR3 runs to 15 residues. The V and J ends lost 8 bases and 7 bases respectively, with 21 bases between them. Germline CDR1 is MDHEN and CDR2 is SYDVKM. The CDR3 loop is CASLTRGAVRQPQHF. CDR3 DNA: TGTGCCAGCCTTACCCGGGGGGCGGTGAGGCAGCCCCAGCATTTT.

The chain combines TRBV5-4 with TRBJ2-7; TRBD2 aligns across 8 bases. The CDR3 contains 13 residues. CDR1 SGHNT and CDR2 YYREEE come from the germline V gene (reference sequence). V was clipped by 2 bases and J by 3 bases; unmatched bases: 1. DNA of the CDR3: TGTGCCAGCAGCTTTAGCGGGAACTACGAGCAGTACTTC. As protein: CASSFSGNYEQYF.

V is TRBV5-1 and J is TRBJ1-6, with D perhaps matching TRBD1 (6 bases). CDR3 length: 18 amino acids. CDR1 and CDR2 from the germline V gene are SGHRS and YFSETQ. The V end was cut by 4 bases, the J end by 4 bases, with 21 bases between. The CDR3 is CASSATGMGYFYNSPLHF. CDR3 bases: TGCGCCAGCAGCGCGACAGGAATGGGTTACTTTTATAATTCACCCCTCCACTTT. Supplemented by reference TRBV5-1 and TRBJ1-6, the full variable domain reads KAGVTQTPRYLIKTRGQQVTLSCSPISGHRSVSWYQQTPGQGLQFLFEYFSETQRNKGNFPGRFSGRQFSNSRSEMNVSTLELGDSALYLCASSATGMGYFYNSPLHFGNGTRLTVT.

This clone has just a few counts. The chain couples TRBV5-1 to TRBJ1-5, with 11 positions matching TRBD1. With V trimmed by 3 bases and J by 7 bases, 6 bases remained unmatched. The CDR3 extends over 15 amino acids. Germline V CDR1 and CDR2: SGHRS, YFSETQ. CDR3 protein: CASSWGTGGDQPQHF. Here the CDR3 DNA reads TGCGCCAGCAGCTGGGGGACAGGGGGAGACCAGCCCCAGCATTTT.

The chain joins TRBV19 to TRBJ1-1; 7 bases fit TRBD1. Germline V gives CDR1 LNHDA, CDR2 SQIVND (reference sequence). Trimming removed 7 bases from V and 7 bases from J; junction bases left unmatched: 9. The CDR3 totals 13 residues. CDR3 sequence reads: CASTPPRDSEAFF. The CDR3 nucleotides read TGTGCCAGTACCCCTCCCCGGGACAGTGAAGCTTTCTTT.

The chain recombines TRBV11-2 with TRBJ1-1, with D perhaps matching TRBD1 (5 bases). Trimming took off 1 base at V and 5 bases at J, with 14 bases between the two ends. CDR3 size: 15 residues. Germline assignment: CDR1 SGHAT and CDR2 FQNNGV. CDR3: CASSLVPGILTEAFF. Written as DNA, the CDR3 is TGTGCCAGCAGCTTAGTGCCAGGGATACTGACTGAAGCTTTCTTT.

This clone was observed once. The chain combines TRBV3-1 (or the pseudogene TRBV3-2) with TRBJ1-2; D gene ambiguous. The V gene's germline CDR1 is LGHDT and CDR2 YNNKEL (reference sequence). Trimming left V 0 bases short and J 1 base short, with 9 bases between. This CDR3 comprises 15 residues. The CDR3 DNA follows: TGTGCCAGCAGCCAAGACCGTCGGGTTAACTATGGCTACACCTTC. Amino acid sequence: CASSQDRRVNYGYTF.

The CDR3, as DNA: TGCGCCAGCAGCCTGAATCAGGGGGCTATCCACGAGCAGTACTTC. Its protein is CASSLNQGAIHEQYF. This rearrangement joins TRBV5-1 to TRBJ2-7; 8 bases are shared with TRBD1. Germline-derived CDR1 and CDR2 are SGHRS and YFSETQ. The trim removed 4 bases at V and 5 bases at J, leaving 11 bases unmatched. The CDR3 covers 15 residues.

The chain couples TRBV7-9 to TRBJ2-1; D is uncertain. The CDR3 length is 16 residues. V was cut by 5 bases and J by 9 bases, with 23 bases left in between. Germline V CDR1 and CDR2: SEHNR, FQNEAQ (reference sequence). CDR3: CASSASQAVRLREQFF. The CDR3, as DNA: TGTGCCAGCAGCGCCAGTCAGGCGGTCCGGTTACGTGAGCAGTTCTTC.

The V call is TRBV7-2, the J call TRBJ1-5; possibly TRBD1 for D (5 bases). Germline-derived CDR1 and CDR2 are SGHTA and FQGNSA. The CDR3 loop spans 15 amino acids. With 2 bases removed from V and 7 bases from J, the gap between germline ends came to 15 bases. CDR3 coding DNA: TGTGCCAGCAGCTTACCCGGCAGGGCAGGGCAGCCCCAGCATTTT. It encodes CASSLPGRAGQPQHF.

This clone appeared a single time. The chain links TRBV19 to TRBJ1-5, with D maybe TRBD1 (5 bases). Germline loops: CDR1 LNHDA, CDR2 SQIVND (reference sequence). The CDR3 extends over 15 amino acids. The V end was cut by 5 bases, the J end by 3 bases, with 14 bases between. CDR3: CASSPGTGHNQPQHF. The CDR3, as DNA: TGTGCCAGTAGTCCCGGGACGGGCCACAATCAGCCCCAGCATTTT.

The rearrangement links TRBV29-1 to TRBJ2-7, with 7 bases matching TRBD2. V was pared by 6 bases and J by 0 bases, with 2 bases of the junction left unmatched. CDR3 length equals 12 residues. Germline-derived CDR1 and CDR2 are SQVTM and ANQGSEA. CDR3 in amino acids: CSVAGDSYEQYF. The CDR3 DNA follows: TGCAGCGTCGCGGGGGACTCCTACGAGCAGTACTTC.